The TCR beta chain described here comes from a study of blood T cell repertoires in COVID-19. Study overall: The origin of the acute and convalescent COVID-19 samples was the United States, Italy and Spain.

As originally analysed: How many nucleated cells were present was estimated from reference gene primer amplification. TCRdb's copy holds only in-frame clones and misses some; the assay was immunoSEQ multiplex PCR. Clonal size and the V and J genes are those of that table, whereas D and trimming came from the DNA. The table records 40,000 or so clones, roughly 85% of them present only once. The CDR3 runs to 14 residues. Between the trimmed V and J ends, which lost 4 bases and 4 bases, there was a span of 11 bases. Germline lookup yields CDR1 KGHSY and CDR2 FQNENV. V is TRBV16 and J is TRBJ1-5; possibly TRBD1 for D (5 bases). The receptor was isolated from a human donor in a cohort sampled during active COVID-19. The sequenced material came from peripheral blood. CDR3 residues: CASSPGTGNQPQHF. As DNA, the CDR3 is TGTGCCAGCAGCCCCGGGACTGGGAATCAGCCCCAGCATTTT.